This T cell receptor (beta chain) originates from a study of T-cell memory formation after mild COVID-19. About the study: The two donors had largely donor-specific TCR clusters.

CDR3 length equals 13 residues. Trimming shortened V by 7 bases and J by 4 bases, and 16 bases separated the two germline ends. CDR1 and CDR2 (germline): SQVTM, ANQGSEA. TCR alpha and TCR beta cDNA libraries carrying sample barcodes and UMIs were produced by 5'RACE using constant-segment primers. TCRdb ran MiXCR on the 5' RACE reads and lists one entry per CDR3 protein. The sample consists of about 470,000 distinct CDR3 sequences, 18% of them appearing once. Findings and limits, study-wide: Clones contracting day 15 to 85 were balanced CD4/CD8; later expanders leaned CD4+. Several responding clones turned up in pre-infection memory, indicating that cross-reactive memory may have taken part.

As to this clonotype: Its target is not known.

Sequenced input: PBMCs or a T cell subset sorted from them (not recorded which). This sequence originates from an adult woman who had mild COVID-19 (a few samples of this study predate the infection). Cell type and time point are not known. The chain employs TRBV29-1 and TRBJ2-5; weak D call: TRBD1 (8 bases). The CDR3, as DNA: TGCAGCGGTGACAGGGGAGGGAGAGAGACCCAGTACTTC. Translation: CSGDRGGRETQYF.